The T cell receptor beta chain under discussion was sequenced for a study of beta chain features in type 1 diabetes. General study findings and limits: PCR, the amplification step, might favor shorter templates, equally in patients and controls. Fewer junction insertions and more nucleotide deletions appeared in type 1 diabetes patients. Patients' naive, central memory and regulatory TCRB repertoires appeared more alike than those of healthy donors. All four CD4+ subsets of Type 1 diabetes patients contained TCRB CDR3s that were moderately but significantly shorter.

As concerns this clone: Its cognate antigen is unknown.

The study reverse transcribed the entire isolated RNA, so it sequenced expressed TCRB transcripts. Measured with immunoSEQ multiplex PCR; TCRdb has only the in-frame clones, and not every one. The sample lists 300,000 to 400,000 clones; around an eighth were seen once. The CDR3 extends over 16 amino acids. Germline CDR1 SGHVS, CDR2 FQNEAQ. The germline V and J ends were trimmed by 2 bases and 1 base, with 11 bases remaining between them. Each sorted fraction was over 95% pure. Sequenced input: naive CD4+ T cells from blood. The receptor was derived from a woman in her late teens or twenties with type 1 diabetes. V gene TRBV7-8 combines with J gene TRBJ2-2, with D possibly TRBD2 on 5 matching bases. The CDR3, as DNA: TGTGCCAGCAGCTTATATCGCGGAGGGAACACCGGGGAGCTGTTTTTT. Its protein product is CASSLYRGGNTGELFF.